The clone carrying this TCR beta chain has a count of ten or more. The junction had 2 bases not matched to a gene; V was cut back by 2 bases and J by 1 base. The CDR3 length is 14 residues. Germline loops: CDR1 SGHRS, CDR2 YFSETQ. TCRdb re-analysed the RACE reads in MiXCR, keeping a single row per CDR3 protein. The table has 300,000 to 450,000 distinct CDR3 sequences, roughly 4.8% seen once; the top ten hold about 2.2%. The sample's time point: patch test 1, 2 weeks after DPC sensitization. Treatment defined: therapeutic diphenylcyclopropenone sensitization with weekly scalp DPC. These data originate in a study of human T cells and chemical hapten exposure.

This TCR was recovered from a woman aged 45-59 years with alopecia areata. Some clones in this sample may be carry-over from other donors' samples. This specimen consisted of whole blood, obtained in connection with sensitization to the hapten diphenylcyclopropenone (DPC). The chain combines TRBV5-1 with TRBJ2-5, with 7 bases fitting TRBD1. CDR3 in amino acids: CASSFGTAQETQYF. CDR3 coding DNA: TGCGCCAGCAGCTTTGGGACAGCCCAAGAGACCCAGTACTTC.